Below, 27 T cell receptor beta chains from the same sample are listed, as sequenced in a study of T cell responses to AZD1222 COVID-19 vaccine. Profiled with immunoSEQ multiplex PCR; TCRdb holds only in-frame clones, not every one. The sample lists more than 85,000 clones; approximately 88% were seen once. The sample in question was peripheral blood, obtained on day 0 of AZD1222 vaccination. The receptor source for this set is an adult in good health.

J is TRBJ2-3 and V is TRBV11-3, with D unresolved. Germline CDR1 and CDR2: SGHNT and YENEEA. The CDR3 sequence is 12 residues long. With 3 bases removed from V and 6 bases from J, the gap between germline ends came to 7 bases. The CDR3 loop is CASSFISDTQYF. The CDR3, as DNA: TGTGCCAGCAGCTTCATCTCCGATACGCAGTATTTT.

The chain has TRBV10-3 and TRBJ1-4, with a possible D match to TRBD1 (5 bases). The CDR3 contains 17 residues. V was shortened by 3 bases and J by 8 bases, with 22 bases between the two germline ends. Germline V lookup: CDR1 ENHRY, CDR2 SYGVKD. The CDR3 bases are TGTGCCATCAGTGACCCAGGGACGCCACAGGACCGGGAAAAACTGTTTTTT. Translation: CAISDPGTPQDREKLFF.

The chain has TRBV10-1 and TRBJ1-2; perhaps TRBD1 as D (5 bases). The CDR3 extends over 14 amino acids. The ends were cut back, 3 bases at V and 4 bases at J, with 12 bases in the middle. CDR1 WNHNN and CDR2 SYGVQD come from the germline V gene (reference sequence). CDR3 amino acids: CASSEAGYSYGYTF. The DNA of the CDR3 is TGCGCCAGCAGTGAAGCAGGGTACTCCTATGGCTACACCTTC.

This sequence joins TRBV7-6 and TRBJ2-5; the match to TRBD1 covers 12 bases. The germline V gene encodes CDR1 SGHVS and CDR2 FNYEAQ. Trimming took 5 bases from V and 4 from J; bases not matched to a gene: 8. This CDR3 is 16 amino acids long. CDR3 sequence (DNA): TGTGCCAGCAGCCAAGGGACAGGGGGCGATGGAGAGACCCAGTACTTC. This encodes CASSQGTGGDGETQYF.

The chain uses TRBV20-1 and TRBJ1-1; D is possibly TRBD1 (5 bases). The CDR3 consists of 11 residues. V dropped 5 bases and J dropped 8 bases, with 12 bases sitting between them. Germline V gene data show CDR1 as DFQATT and CDR2 as SNEGSKA (reference sequence). CDR3 amino acids: CSAGGWGEAFF. The CDR3 bases are TGCAGTGCTGGAGGGTGGGGCGAAGCTTTCTTT.

V is TRBV15 and J is TRBJ1-4; 8 bases line up with TRBD1. CDR1 is LNHNV, CDR2 YYDKDF, per germline (reference sequence). V was clipped by 5 bases and J by 8 bases; unmatched bases: 13. This CDR3 is built from 16 residues. DNA for the CDR3: TGTGCCACCAGCGGACCCCTGACAGGGGAGAGGGAAAAACTGTTTTTT. Its translation is CATSGPLTGEREKLFF.

The rearrangement links TRBV2 to TRBJ1-2; D possibly corresponds to TRBD1 (5 bases). Germline CDR1 reads SNHLY; CDR2 reads FYNNEI. Trimming pared 7 bases from V and 4 bases from J, leaving 13 bases between. CDR3 length: 13 residues. The DNA of the CDR3 is TGTGCCAGCAAAGGACAAGCAATCTATGGCTACACCTTC. Protein sequence: CASKGQAIYGYTF.

This chain uses TRBV6-5 with TRBJ1-5; 8 bases line up with TRBD1. Germline V gene sequence: CDR1 MNHEY, CDR2 SVGAGI. This CDR3 region has 14 residues. The J segment lost 5 bases and the V segment lost 0 bases, leaving 0 bases of the junction unmatched. CDR3 loop: CASSYSTGDQPQHF. Written as DNA, the CDR3 is TGTGCCAGCAGTTACTCGACAGGGGATCAGCCCCAGCATTTT.

The chain employs TRBV4-1 and TRBJ1-1; possibly TRBD1 for D (5 bases). CDR1 MGHRA and CDR2 YSYEKL come from the germline V gene. CDR3 length: 15 residues. The V gene lost 4 bases and the J gene lost 3 bases, with 15 bases spanning the gap. The CDR3 here is CASSLRPPRDTEAFF. The CDR3, as DNA: TGCGCCAGCAGCCTCCGGCCGCCCAGGGACACTGAAGCTTTCTTT.

The chain recombines TRBV3-1 (or the pseudogene TRBV3-2) with TRBJ2-5, with D perhaps matching TRBD1 or TRBD2 (6 bases each). V dropped 4 bases and J dropped 4 bases, with 10 bases sitting between them. Looked up from germline, CDR1 is LGHDT and CDR2 is YNNKEL (reference sequence). The CDR3 is 13 residues long. CDR3 in DNA: TGTGCCAGCAGCCGGGGGGCTGTAGAGACCCAGTACTTC. Amino acids: CASSRGAVETQYF.

This clone showed up just a few times. The V call is TRBV4-1, the J call TRBJ1-5; the D gene is possibly TRBD1 (5 bases). V was shortened by 0 bases and J by 5 bases, with 20 bases between the two germline ends. In germline, CDR1 is MGHRA, CDR2 YSYEKL. The CDR3 extends over 18 amino acids. Written as DNA, the CDR3 is TGCGCCAGCAGCCAAGATCGCAGTAGGGGAGACAATTATCAGCCCCAGCATTTT. Amino acids: CASSQDRSRGDNYQPQHF.

The V and J genes are TRBV11-2 and TRBJ2-7, with D possibly TRBD2 on 6 matching bases. The CDR3 runs 15 residues. Between the trimmed V and J ends, which lost 1 base and 3 bases, there was a span of 13 bases. Germline loops: CDR1 SGHAT, CDR2 FQNNGV. The CDR3, as DNA: TGTGCCAGCAGCTTAGTTCGGTTAGCGGACTACGAGCAGTACTTC. Protein product: CASSLVRLADYEQYF. The full variable domain, in which reference TRBV11-2 and TRBJ2-7 provide the parts outside the CDR3, is EAGVAQSPRYKIIEKRQSVAFWCNPISGHATLYWYQQILGQGPKLLIQFQNNGVVDDSQLPKDRFSAERLKGVDSTLKIQPAKLEDSAVYLCASSLVRLADYEQYFGPGTRLTVT.

The chain has TRBV10-2 and TRBJ2-2; D gene unclear. Trimming left V 3 bases short and J 6 bases short, with 11 bases between. CDR3 length equals 14 residues. Germline-derived CDR1 and CDR2 are WSHSY and SAAADI. The CDR3 coding sequence is TGCGCCAGCAGTGAAAGATGGGCAGCCGGGGAGCTGTTTTTT. Translated: CASSERWAAGELFF.

The genes are TRBV6-5 and TRBJ1-2, with a tentative D call TRBD1 (6 bases). This CDR3 has 13 amino acids. The V gene lost 5 bases and the J gene lost 8 bases, with 15 bases spanning the gap. Germline values: CDR1 MNHEY, CDR2 SVGAGI. The DNA for the CDR3 is TGTGCCAGCAGTAACCGGGACACTGGGGGCTACACCTTC. It is translated as CASSNRDTGGYTF.

This rearrangement joins TRBV27 to TRBJ1-3; D gene ambiguous. Germline loops: CDR1 MNHEY, CDR2 SMNVEV (reference sequence). V lost 6 bases, J lost 2 bases, and 8 bases lay in between. The CDR3 sequence is 13 residues long. As DNA, the CDR3 is TGTGCCAGCAGGGATACAACTGGAAACACCATATATTTT. Its protein product is CASRDTTGNTIYF.

This clone was found once. The chain uses TRBV7-9 and TRBJ2-2; the D gene could be TRBD1 or TRBD2 (7 bases each). Trimming took 5 bases from V and 5 from J, leaving 18 bases between them. The CDR3 runs to 16 residues. From germline, CDR1 is SEHNR and CDR2 FQNEAQ (reference sequence). The CDR3 bases are TGTGCCAGCAGCCCCCAGGGGGGGGCGCGGACCGGGGAGCTGTTTTTT. Its protein is CASSPQGGARTGELFF.

The J gene is TRBJ1-1, the V gene TRBV19; D is ambiguous. Trimming left V 1 base short and J 0 bases short, with 6 bases between. Germline loops: CDR1 LNHDA, CDR2 SQIVND (reference sequence). CDR3 size: 14 residues. The CDR3 nucleotides read TGTGCCAGTAGTATAGTGGGCCTGAACACTGAAGCTTTCTTT. This encodes CASSIVGLNTEAFF. Variable domain in full (rest from reference TRBV19 and TRBJ1-1): DGGITQSPKYLFRKEGQNVTLSCEQNLNHDAMYWYRQDPGQGLRLIYYSQIVNDFQKGDIAEGYSVSREKKESFPLTVTSAQKNPTAFYLCASSIVGLNTEAFFGQGTRLTVV.

The chain uses TRBV18 and TRBJ2-7; D perhaps matches TRBD1 (7 bases). CDR1 is KGHSH and CDR2 is LQKENI in the germline V gene. Trimming shortened V by 5 bases and J by 6 bases, and 23 bases separated the two germline ends. CDR3 length: 16 residues. DNA of the CDR3: TGTGCCAGCTCAACGGACAGGTCGGGGGTTGTGGGCGAGCAGTACTTC. Translating it yields CASSTDRSGVVGEQYF.

This chain connects TRBV2 to TRBJ2-5; 9 positions match TRBD1. The CDR3 length is 15 residues. V lost 6 bases to trimming and J lost 5 bases; unmatched junction nucleotides: 10. Germline V gene data show CDR1 as SNHLY and CDR2 as FYNNEI. The CDR3 spells CASRSTGGNWETQYF. The DNA of the CDR3 is TGTGCCAGCAGATCAACAGGGGGCAATTGGGAGACCCAGTACTTC.

This chain links TRBV9 with TRBJ2-1, with D perhaps matching TRBD2 (5 bases). The CDR3 contains 15 residues. In germline, CDR1 is SGDLS, CDR2 YYNGEE. The germline V and J ends were trimmed by 2 bases and 4 bases, with 13 bases remaining between them. CDR3 in DNA: TGTGCCAGCAGCGTGGCAGGACTGGATTACAATGAGCAGTTCTTC. Translation: CASSVAGLDYNEQFF.

The rearrangement joins TRBV28 to TRBJ1-2; 7 bases align to TRBD1. The germline gives CDR1 MDHEN, CDR2 SYDVKM. V gave up 9 bases and J gave up 2 bases; unmatched junction bases: 9. The CDR3 sequence is 14 residues long. In nucleotides, the CDR3 is TGTGCCAGTCTAGGGCCGGGACAGAACTATGGCTACACCTTC. Protein: CASLGPGQNYGYTF.

The chain combines TRBV5-1 with TRBJ2-2; D perhaps matches TRBD2 (6 bases). V lost 3 bases, J lost 3 bases, and 6 bases lay in between. The CDR3 loop spans 13 amino acids. Germline CDR1 is SGHRS and CDR2 is YFSETQ. For the CDR3, the DNA is TGCGCCAGCAGCTGGGGGGACACCGGGGAGCTGTTTTTT. Protein: CASSWGDTGELFF.

This clone was seen a handful of times. The chain's CDR3 is CASSQVVRGTQYF. CDR3 nucleotides: TGTGCCAGCAGCCAAGTAGTTAGGGGTACGCAGTATTTT. V gene TRBV3-1 (or the pseudogene TRBV3-2) combines with J gene TRBJ2-3; D might be TRBD1 (5 bases). CDR3 length: 13 residues. Between the trimmed V and J ends, which lost 1 base and 8 bases, there was a span of 10 bases. CDR1 is LGHDT, CDR2 YNNKEL, per germline (reference sequence).

The gene calls are TRBV27 and TRBJ2-1; TRBD2 matches at 10 bases. The trim removed 5 bases at V and 8 bases at J, leaving 15 bases unmatched. This CDR3 contains 17 residues. The germline CDR1 and CDR2 sequences are MNHEY and SMNVEV (reference sequence). The CDR3 here is CASSPRKSGRVRDEQFF. The CDR3 DNA reads as TGTGCCAGCAGTCCCCGGAAGAGCGGGAGGGTAAGGGATGAGCAGTTCTTC.

The V and J genes are TRBV19 and TRBJ2-7, with 7 nucleotides matching TRBD2. The CDR3 has 14 amino acids. Trimming took 4 bases from V and 0 from J; bases not matched to a gene: 3. Germline assignment: CDR1 LNHDA and CDR2 SQIVND (reference sequence). The CDR3 sequence: CASSREGSSYEQYF. The CDR3 bases are TGTGCCAGTAGTAGGGAGGGGAGCTCCTACGAGCAGTACTTC. Drawing the rest from reference TRBV19 and TRBJ2-7, the complete variable domain is DGGITQSPKYLFRKEGQNVTLSCEQNLNHDAMYWYRQDPGQGLRLIYYSQIVNDFQKGDIAEGYSVSREKKESFPLTVTSAQKNPTAFYLCASSREGSSYEQYFGPGTRLTVT.

This clone appeared once. The V gene is TRBV28, the J gene TRBJ1-6; TRBD1 is a possible D gene (5 bases). The CDR3 length is 13 residues. Germline V gives CDR1 MDHEN, CDR2 SYDVKM. Between the trimmed V and J ends, which lost 6 bases and 14 bases, there was a span of 17 bases. CDR3: CASSSDIKFALHF. The CDR3 DNA follows: TGTGCCAGCAGCTCGGACATCAAGTTCGCCCTCCACTTT.

The V and J genes are TRBV6-5 and TRBJ2-7; maybe TRBD1 (6 bases). CDR3 length: 14 amino acids. Trimming removed 6 bases at V and 1 base at J, with 13 bases between. Germline V gene sequence: CDR1 MNHEY, CDR2 SVGAGI. DNA for the CDR3: TGTGCCAGCAGGCAGGGGCCATCATCCTACGAGCAGTACTTC. Protein sequence: CASRQGPSSYEQYF.